The present entry profiles one T cell receptor (beta chain) with its context. A read error may account for a junction end that differs from germline. Starting material of roughly 0.45 ug total RNA yielded TCR beta cDNA via a constant-region primer. Libraries of TCR beta came from three nested multiplex PCR rounds with slightly modified ARM-PCR. Running around 9 cycles apiece, the first two PCR rounds relied on TRBV1-TRBV30 forward primers together with a C-beta reverse primer. TCRdb recomputed calls from the multiplex PCR reads with MiXCR, one row per CDR3 protein. The repertoire has 250,000 to 400,000 distinct CDR3 sequences, less than 75% of them found once; the top ten carry roughly 9%. Germline CDR1 LNHNV, CDR2 YYDKDF (reference sequence). The CDR3 sequence is 15 residues long. Unsorted whole blood supplied the blood RNA, and germline DNA was isolated too. This sample was taken from a study of tumor-infiltrating lymphocytes in primary liver carcinoma.

This chain connects TRBV15 to TRBJ2-1, with no clear D. This clonotype originated in a man aged 35 to 55 with primary liver carcinoma and hepatitis B virus infection. Sequenced material: peripheral blood. The CDR3 bases are TGTGCCACCAGCAGAGATTTTGGCTTCTCCAATGAACAGTTCTTC. Translating gives CATSRDFGFSNEQFF.